This T cell receptor (beta chain) appears in the sequencing data of a study of radiotherapy plus CTLA-4 blockade in lung cancer. Study results and limitations: Following radiotherapy plus ipilimumab, tumor-derived TCR clones expanded in the blood.

The assay was immunoSEQ multiplex PCR, and TCRdb's table has in-frame clones only and misses some. The table includes 30,000 to 35,000 clones, more than 80% detected once. V lost 2 bases to trimming and J lost 9 bases; unmatched junction nucleotides: 7. The length of the CDR3 is 13 residues. Germline-derived CDR1 and CDR2 are MDHEN and SYDVKM. The table lists this clone with a count of one. Its matching antigen is unknown. This chain links TRBV28 with TRBJ2-7; 7 bases are shared with TRBD1. Specimen: peripheral blood, collected from a patient treated with radiotherapy plus ipilimumab. This receptor was taken from a human donor with non-small cell lung cancer that progressed on radiotherapy plus ipilimumab. CDR3 amino acids: CASSLMTGSVQYF. CDR3 sequence (DNA): TGTGCCAGCAGTTTAATGACAGGGTCGGTGCAGTACTTC. The full variable domain, in which reference TRBV28 and TRBJ2-7 provide the parts outside the CDR3, is DVKVTQSSRYLVKRTGEKVFLECVQDMDHENMFWYRQDPGLGLRLIYFSYDVKMKEKGDIPEGYSVSREKKERFSLILESASTNQTSMYLCASSLMTGSVQYFGPGTRLTVT.